The source of this T cell receptor (beta chain) is a study of T cells after yellow fever vaccination. Notes on this clonotype: Its antigen is currently unknown. This could be a read error, since a much larger clone is one nucleotide away.

Each CDR3 protein gets one entry after TCRdb re-called the 5' RACE reads with MiXCR. The table has about 220,000 distinct CDR3 sequences, under 3.5% seen once. Germline V lookup: CDR1 SEHNR, CDR2 FQNEAQ (reference sequence). Trimming removed 9 bases at V and 4 bases at J, with 19 bases between. This CDR3 spans 14 amino acids. Study findings and constraints: Bulk-population clonotypes that are abundant could appear as contaminants in FACS-sorted repertoires.

The receptor's source is a man younger than 30 who received the YFV17D yellow fever vaccine. The sequenced sample was CD4+ T cells sorted from PBMCs, obtained 10 days after the yellow fever booster vaccination. This chain joins TRBV7-9 and TRBJ2-7; the D gene is possibly TRBD2 (7 bases). CDR3 nucleotide sequence: TGTGCCAGGGGTCGGGGGGCCCAGCCTTACGAGCAGTACTTC. Its protein is CARGRGAQPYEQYF.